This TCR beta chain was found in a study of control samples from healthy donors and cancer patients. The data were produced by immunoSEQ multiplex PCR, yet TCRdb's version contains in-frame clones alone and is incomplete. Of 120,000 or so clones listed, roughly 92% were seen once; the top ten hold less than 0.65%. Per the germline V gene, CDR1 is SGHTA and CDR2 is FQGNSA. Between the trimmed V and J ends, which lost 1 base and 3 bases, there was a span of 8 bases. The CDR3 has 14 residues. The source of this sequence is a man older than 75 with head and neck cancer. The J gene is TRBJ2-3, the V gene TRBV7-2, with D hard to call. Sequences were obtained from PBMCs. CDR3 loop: CASSLVRATDTQYF. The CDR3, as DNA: TGTGCCAGCAGCTTAGTAAGGGCTACAGATACGCAGTATTTT.